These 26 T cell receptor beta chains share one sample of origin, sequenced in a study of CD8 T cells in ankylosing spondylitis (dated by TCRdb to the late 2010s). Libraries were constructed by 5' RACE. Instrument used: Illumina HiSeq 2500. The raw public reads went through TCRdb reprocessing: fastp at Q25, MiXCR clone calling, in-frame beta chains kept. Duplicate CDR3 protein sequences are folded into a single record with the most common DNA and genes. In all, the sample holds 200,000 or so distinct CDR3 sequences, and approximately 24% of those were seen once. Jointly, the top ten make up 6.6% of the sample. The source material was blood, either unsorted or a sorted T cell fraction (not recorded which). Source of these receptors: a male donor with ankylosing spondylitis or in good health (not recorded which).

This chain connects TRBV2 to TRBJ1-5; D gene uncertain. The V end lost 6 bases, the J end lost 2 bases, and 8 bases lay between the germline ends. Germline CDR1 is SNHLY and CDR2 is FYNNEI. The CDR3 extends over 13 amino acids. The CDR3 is CASRGDGNQPQHF. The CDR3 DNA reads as TGTGCCAGCAGAGGAGACGGCAATCAGCCCCAGCATTTT.

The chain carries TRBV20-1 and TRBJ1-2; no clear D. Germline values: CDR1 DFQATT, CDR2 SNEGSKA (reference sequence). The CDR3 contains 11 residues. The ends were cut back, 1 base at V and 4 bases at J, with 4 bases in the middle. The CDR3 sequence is CSARGPYGYTF. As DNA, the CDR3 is TGCAGTGCTAGAGGGCCCTATGGCTACACCTTC.

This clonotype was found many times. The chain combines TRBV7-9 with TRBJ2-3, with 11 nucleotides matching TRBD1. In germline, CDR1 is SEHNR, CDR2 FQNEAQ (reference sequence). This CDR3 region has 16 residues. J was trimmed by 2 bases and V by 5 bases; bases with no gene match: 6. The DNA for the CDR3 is TGTGCCAGCAGCCAAGGGACAGGGGGTTACACAGATACGCAGTATTTT. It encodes CASSQGTGGYTDTQYF.

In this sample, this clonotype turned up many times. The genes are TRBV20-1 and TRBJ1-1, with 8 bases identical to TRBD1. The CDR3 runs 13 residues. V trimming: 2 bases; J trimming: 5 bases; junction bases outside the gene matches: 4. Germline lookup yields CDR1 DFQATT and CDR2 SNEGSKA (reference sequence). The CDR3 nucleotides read TGCAGTGCTAGAACAGGGGGGAATACTGAAGCTTTCTTT. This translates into CSARTGGNTEAFF.

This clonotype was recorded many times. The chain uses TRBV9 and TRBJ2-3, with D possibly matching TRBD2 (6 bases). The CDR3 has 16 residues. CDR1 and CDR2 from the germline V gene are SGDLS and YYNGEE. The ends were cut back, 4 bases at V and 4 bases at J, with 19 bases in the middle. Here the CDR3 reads CASSLSGGGSPDTQYF. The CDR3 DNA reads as TGTGCCAGCAGCCTCTCAGGAGGAGGGAGTCCAGATACGCAGTATTTT.

The CDR3 DNA reads as TGCAGCGGGGACGGATCGACTGGGAGCACAGATACGCAGTATTTT. It codes for CSGDGSTGSTDTQYF. The V gene is TRBV29-1, the J gene TRBJ2-3; D assignment may be TRBD1 or TRBD2 (5 bases each). CDR3 length equals 15 residues. Trimming left V 7 bases short and J 0 bases short, with 17 bases between. The germline V gene encodes CDR1 SQVTM and CDR2 ANQGSEA.

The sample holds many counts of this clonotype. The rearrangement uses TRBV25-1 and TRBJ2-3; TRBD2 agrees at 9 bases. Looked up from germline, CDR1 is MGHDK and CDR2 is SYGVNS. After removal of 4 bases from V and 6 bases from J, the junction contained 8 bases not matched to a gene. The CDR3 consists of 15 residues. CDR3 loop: CASSVGGRARDTQYF. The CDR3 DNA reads TGTGCCAGCAGTGTAGGCGGGAGGGCCCGGGATACGCAGTATTTT.

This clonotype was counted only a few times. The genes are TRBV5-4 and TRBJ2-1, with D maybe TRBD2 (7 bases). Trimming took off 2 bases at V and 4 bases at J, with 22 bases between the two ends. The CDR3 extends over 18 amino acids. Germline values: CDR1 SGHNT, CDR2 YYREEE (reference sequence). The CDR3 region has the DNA TGTGCCAGCAGCTTAACCATTGGGGGGGCACTAGCGTACAATGAGCAGTTCTTC. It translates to CASSLTIGGALAYNEQFF.

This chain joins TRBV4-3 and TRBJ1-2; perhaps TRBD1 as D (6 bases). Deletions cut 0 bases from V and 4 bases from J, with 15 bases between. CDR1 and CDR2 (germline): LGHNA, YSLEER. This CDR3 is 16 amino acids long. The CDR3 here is CASSQDQGWGAYGYTF. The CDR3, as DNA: TGCGCCAGCAGCCAAGATCAAGGGTGGGGGGCCTATGGCTACACCTTC.

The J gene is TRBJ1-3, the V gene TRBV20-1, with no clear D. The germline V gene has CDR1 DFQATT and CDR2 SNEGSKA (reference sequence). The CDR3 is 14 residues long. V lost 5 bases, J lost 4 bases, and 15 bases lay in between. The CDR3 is CSARSAEGGNTIYF. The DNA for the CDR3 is TGCAGTGCTCGAAGCGCCGAGGGAGGAAACACCATATATTTT.

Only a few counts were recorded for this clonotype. CDR3 loop: CASSLGGRAGEQYF. CDR3 coding DNA: TGTGCCAGCAGCTTAGGCGGGAGGGCCGGGGAGCAGTACTTC. The rearrangement joins TRBV7-3 to TRBJ2-7; 9 bases map to TRBD2. CDR3 length: 14 amino acids. J gave up 7 bases and V 2 bases, and 6 bases lay outside the gene matches. CDR1 is SGHTA, CDR2 FQGTGA, per germline.

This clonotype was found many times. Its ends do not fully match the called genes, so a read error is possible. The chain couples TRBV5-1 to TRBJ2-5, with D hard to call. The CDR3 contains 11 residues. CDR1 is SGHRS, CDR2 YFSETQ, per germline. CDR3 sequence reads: CASSFQETQYF. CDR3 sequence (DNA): TGTGCCAGCAGCTTCCAAGAGACCCAGTACTTC.

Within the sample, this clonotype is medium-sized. CDR3 region: CASGRRGRVQYF. CDR3 coding DNA: TGTGCCAGCGGTCGGCGGGGGCGCGTGCAGTACTTC. The V call is TRBV28, the J call TRBJ2-7; TRBD2 might be the D (7 bases). Germline-derived CDR1 and CDR2 are MDHEN and SYDVKM. The V end was cut by 8 bases, the J end by 9 bases, with 17 bases between. The CDR3 is 12 residues long.

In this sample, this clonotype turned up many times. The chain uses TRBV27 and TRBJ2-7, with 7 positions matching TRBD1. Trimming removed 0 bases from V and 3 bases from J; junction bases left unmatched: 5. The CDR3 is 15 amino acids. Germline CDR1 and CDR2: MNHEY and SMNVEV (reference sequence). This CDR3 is CASSLSWGQFYEQYF. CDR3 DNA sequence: TGTGCCAGCAGTTTATCATGGGGACAGTTCTACGAGCAGTACTTC.

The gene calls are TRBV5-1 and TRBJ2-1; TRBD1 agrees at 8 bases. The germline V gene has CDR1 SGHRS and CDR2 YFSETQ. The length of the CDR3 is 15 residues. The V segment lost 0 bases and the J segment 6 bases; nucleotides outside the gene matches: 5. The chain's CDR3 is CASSLAGQETNEQFF. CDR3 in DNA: TGCGCCAGCAGCTTGGCGGGACAGGAGACCAATGAGCAGTTCTTC.

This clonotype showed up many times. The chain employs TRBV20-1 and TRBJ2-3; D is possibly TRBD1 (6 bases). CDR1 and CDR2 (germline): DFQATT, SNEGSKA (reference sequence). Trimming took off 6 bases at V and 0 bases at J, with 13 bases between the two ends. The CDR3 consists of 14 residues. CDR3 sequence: CSAPTGRSTDTQYF. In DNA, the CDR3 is TGCAGTGCACCGACAGGCCGGAGCACAGATACGCAGTATTTT.

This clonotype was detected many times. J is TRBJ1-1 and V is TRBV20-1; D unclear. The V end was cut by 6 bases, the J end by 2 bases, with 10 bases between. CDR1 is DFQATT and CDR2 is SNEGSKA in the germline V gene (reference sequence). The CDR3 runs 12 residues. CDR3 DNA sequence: TGCAGTGCCCGACACTCAAACACTGAAGCTTTCTTT. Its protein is CSARHSNTEAFF.

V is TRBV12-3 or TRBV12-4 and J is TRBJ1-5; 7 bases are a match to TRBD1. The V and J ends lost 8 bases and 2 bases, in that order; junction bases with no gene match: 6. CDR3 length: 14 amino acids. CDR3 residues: CASRLDRGNQPQHF. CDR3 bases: TGTGCCAGCCGGTTAGACAGGGGCAATCAGCCCCAGCATTTT.

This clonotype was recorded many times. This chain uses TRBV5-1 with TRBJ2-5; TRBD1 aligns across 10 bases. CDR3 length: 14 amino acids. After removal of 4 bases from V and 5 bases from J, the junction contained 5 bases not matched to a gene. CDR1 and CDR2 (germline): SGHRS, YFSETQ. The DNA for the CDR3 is TGCGCCAGCAGCCCGCGGGGACAGGGGGAGACCCAGTACTTC. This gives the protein CASSPRGQGETQYF.

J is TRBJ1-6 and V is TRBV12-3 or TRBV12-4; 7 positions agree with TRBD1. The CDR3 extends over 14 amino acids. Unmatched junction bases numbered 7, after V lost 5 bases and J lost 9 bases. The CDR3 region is CASSEDRRSSPLHF. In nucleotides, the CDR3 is TGTGCCAGCAGTGAGGACAGGAGGAGTTCACCCCTCCACTTT.

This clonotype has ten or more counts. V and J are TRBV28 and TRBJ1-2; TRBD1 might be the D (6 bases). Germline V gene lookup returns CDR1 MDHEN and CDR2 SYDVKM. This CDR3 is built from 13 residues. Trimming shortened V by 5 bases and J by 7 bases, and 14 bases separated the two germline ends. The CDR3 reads CASSDAGASGYTF. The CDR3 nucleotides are TGTGCCAGCAGTGACGCAGGGGCCAGTGGCTACACCTTC.

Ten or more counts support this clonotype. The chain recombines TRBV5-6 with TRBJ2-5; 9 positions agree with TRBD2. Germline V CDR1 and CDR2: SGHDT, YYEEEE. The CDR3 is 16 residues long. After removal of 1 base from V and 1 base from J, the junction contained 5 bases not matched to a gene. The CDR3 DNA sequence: TGTGCCAGCAGCTTGCTCTCTAGCGGGACCCAAGAGACCCAGTACTTC. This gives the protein CASSLLSSGTQETQYF.

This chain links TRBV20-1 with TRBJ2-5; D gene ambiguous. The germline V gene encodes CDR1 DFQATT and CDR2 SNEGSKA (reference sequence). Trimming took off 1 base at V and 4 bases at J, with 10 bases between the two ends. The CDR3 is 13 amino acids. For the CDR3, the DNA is TGCAGTGCTAGAGGATCGAAAGTAGAGACCCAGTACTTC. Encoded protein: CSARGSKVETQYF.

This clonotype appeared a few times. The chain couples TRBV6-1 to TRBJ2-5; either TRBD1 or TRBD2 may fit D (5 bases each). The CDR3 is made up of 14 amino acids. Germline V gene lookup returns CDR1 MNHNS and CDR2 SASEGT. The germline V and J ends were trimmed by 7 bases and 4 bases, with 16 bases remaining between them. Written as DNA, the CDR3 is TGTGCCAGCACCGACCGGGGCCGGAGAGAGACCCAGTACTTC. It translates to CASTDRGRRETQYF.

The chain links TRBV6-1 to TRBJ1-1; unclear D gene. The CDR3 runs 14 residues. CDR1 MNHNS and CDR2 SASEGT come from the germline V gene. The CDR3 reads CALELRGGNTEAFF. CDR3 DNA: TGTGCGCTTGAGCTTCGAGGAGGTAACACTGAAGCTTTCTTT.

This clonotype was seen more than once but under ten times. DNA of the CDR3: TGTGCCACCAGTGATTCCGCCGGGACAAGGCGAATAGGGCAGTACTTC. Translated: CATSDSAGTRRIGQYF. The chain joins TRBV24-1 to TRBJ2-7; D is possibly TRBD1 (6 bases). Germline V gene lookup returns CDR1 KGHDR and CDR2 SFDVKD. The CDR3 spans 16 residues. The V gene lost 2 bases and the J gene lost 9 bases, with 22 bases spanning the gap.